A selection of T cell receptor beta chains follows, all from one sample in a study of blood T cell repertoires in COVID-19. Generated by immunoSEQ multiplex PCR, the TCRdb table keeps only in-frame clones and is missing some. The table has under 130,000 clones, 80% to 90% seen once. The specimen sequenced was peripheral blood. The source is a woman in her 70s with acute or convalescent COVID-19. The conserved cysteine and the conserved F or W are not part of the CDR3 here. A D gene is named only where the DNA matches it firmly. A row's size may be missing; if present it is once, few, many or a size class.

size | J | D | V | CDR3
NA | TRBJ2-5 | NA | TRBV7-3 | ASSPAGVTQY
NA | TRBJ2-3 | TRBD2 | TRBV5-1 | ASSARGGQDTQY
NA | TRBJ2-7 | TRBD1 | TRBV5-1 | ASSSHRGFGSYEQY
once | TRBJ1-1 | TRBD1 | TRBV9 | ASSGPRGPNTEAF
NA | TRBJ1-1 | NA | TRBV5-4 | ASSLGGRQDGTEAF
NA | TRBJ1-5 | TRBD1 | TRBV15 | ATSRVSGTGSNQPQH
few | TRBJ2-1 | NA | TRBV9 | ASSAPLTTDYNEQF
NA | TRBJ1-2 | NA | TRBV6-5 | ASRHMGGYT
NA | TRBJ2-3 | TRBD2 | TRBV5-1 | ASSPGGRSSTDTQY
once | TRBJ2-7 | TRBD2 | TRBV27 | ASSLGLAGVRQY
NA | TRBJ2-5 | TRBD2 | TRBV27 | ASSSGLAGVWETQY
NA | TRBJ2-5 | NA | TRBV5-1 | ASSPLRGRQETQY
few | TRBJ2-5 | NA | TRBV4-3 | ASSQDAGIAGKTQY
NA | TRBJ1-4 | NA | TRBV5-4 | ASSLGRATNEKLF
NA | TRBJ2-2 | TRBD2 | TRBV9 | ASSVGVAGGNFAGELF
NA | TRBJ2-3 | TRBD2 | TRBV7-2 | ASPGQGRANTDTQY
NA | TRBJ2-4 | TRBD1 | TRBV7-2 | ASSLAQRTGAIAKNIQY
NA | TRBJ2-7 | NA | TRBV27 | ASSSLDIYEQY
NA | TRBJ1-5 | NA | TRBV16 | ASSPPGSNQPQH
NA | TRBJ2-5 | TRBD1 | TRBV3-1/TRBV3-2 | ASSPIQGGQETQY
once | TRBJ2-7 | NA | TRBV29-1 | SVQTVHEQY
NA | TRBJ2-2 | TRBD1 | TRBV29-1 | SVAGQVNLNTGELF
NA | TRBJ1-4 | NA | TRBV10-3 | AISDLGGFNNEKLF
NA | TRBJ2-1 | NA | TRBV9 | ASSPILDTNEQF
NA | TRBJ1-2 | NA | TRBV9 | ASSVGSQGGTYT
NA | TRBJ1-2 | NA | TRBV11-3 | ASSLTTGLNYGYT
NA | TRBJ2-5 | TRBD2 | TRBV5-1 | ASSLMASGMWETQY
NA | TRBJ1-3 | NA | TRBV5-6 | ASSVDSYGNTIY
NA | TRBJ1-1 | TRBD1 | TRBV19 | ASSTGPDLTEAF
NA | TRBJ2-3 | TRBD2 | TRBV19 | ASTPGGASGRNTQY
NA | TRBJ1-5 | NA | TRBV6-4 | ASSSELHQPQH
NA | TRBJ1-5 | NA | TRBV6-6 | ASNRDLGQPQH
once | TRBJ2-3 | NA | TRBV12-3/TRBV12-4 | ASSPLTPDTQY
NA | TRBJ2-1 | NA | TRBV7-3 | ASSLTPGQTNEQF
few | TRBJ2-7 | TRBD1 | TRBV5-6 | ASSYRTGVSYEQY
NA | TRBJ2-7 | NA | TRBV5-1 | ASSLDTGSSYEQY
NA | TRBJ1-6 | TRBD1 | TRBV11-2 | ASRAGQGDSSPLH
NA | TRBJ2-1 | NA | TRBV9 | ASSAELSRNEQF
NA | TRBJ2-3 | TRBD2 | TRBV4-3 | ASSQDGNLAGVPDTQY
NA | TRBJ1-2 | NA | TRBV20-1 | SVEGNYGYT
NA | TRBJ2-1 | NA | TRBV24-1 | ATSDPLYNEQF
NA | TRBJ2-2 | NA | TRBV15 | ATTVTGAGELF
NA | TRBJ1-5 | NA | TRBV4-3 | ASSQDQGNQPQH
once | TRBJ1-1 | TRBD1 | TRBV29-1 | SVRQGGTEAF
NA | TRBJ1-2 | NA | TRBV9 | ASSSAGSDGYT
NA | TRBJ1-3 | NA | TRBV27 | ASSLGLSGNTIY
NA | TRBJ2-7 | TRBD2 | TRBV29-1 | SVDGLAGGSYEQY
few | TRBJ2-1 | NA | TRBV10-3 | AISAAGITVGDEQF
once | TRBJ2-4 | NA | TRBV28 | ASCPGTLQQVLY
NA | TRBJ2-3 | TRBD2 | TRBV2 | ASSDSLAVNTDTQY
NA | TRBJ2-7 | NA | TRBV3-1/TRBV3-2 | ASSQVGGDAYEQY
NA | TRBJ2-7 | TRBD2 | TRBV7-9 | ASSGGTTLYEQY
NA | TRBJ1-1 | NA | TRBV4-3 | ASSQEAFRDTDTEAF
few | TRBJ1-2 | TRBD1 | TRBV3-1/TRBV3-2 | ASSQADRGGYT
NA | TRBJ2-1 | NA | TRBV19 | ASSMNRDNEQF